This TCR beta chain was found in a study of cytomegalovirus exposure and HLA in healthy donors. Across the study: Inside one of the first data releases sat 80 million to 95 million unique TCRs taken from HLA-typed donors.

The CDR3 is 16 amino acids. Germline assignment: CDR1 SGHVS and CDR2 FNYEAQ. The trim removed 4 bases at V and 0 bases at J, leaving 6 bases unmatched. General study results and limits: The authors later found HLA-associated TCR beta chains more clonally expanded than equally common others.

As for this clone: The antigen is undetermined.

It was with 60 Vbeta and 13 Jbeta primers that the PCR ran. Here immunoSEQ multiplex PCR was the method, and the copy in TCRdb shows in-frame clones only, minus some. The sample yields roughly 100,000 clones, approximately 85% seen once. The sample consisted of PBMCs. This receptor was obtained from a man between 40 and 49 years old in good health and CMV-seropositive. This chain uses TRBV7-6 with TRBJ1-1, with 9 positions matching TRBD1. CDR3: CASSSGQGGMNTEAFF. DNA of the CDR3: TGTGCCAGCAGCTCGGGACAGGGAGGCATGAACACTGAAGCTTTCTTT.